The 13 T cell receptor beta chains below come from one sample, sequenced in a study of shared clonotypes between healthy human individuals. Assay: immunoSEQ multiplex PCR; the TCRdb copy retains only in-frame clones and omits some. The profile shows about 2.1 million clones, 93% of them singletons. In the naive CD8 group, cells lacked CD45RO and were positively selected for CCR7, so terminally differentiated effector memory CD45RA+ cells were left out. The sequencing input was naive CD8+ T cells from PBMCs. All receptors come from a man aged 18 to 35 in good health. Some clones in this sample may be carry-over from other donors' samples.

The gene calls are TRBV2 and TRBJ2-1; D unresolved. The V end lost 5 bases, the J end lost 2 bases, and 4 bases lay between the germline ends. CDR3 size: 12 residues. Germline lookup yields CDR1 SNHLY and CDR2 FYNNEI. CDR3: CASSRPYNEQFF. Here the CDR3 DNA reads TGTGCCAGCAGTAGGCCCTACAATGAGCAGTTCTTC.

With regard to this clone: At the DNA level, this CDR3 is encoded by other sequences in the same sample as well. The chain has TRBV7-2 and TRBJ2-7; weak D call: TRBD1 (5 bases). V lost 5 bases to trimming and J lost 3 bases, with 8 bases between them. The CDR3 length is 12 residues. CDR1 SGHTA and CDR2 FQGNSA come from the germline V gene. Here the CDR3 reads CASSPRGYEQYF. As DNA, the CDR3 is TGTGCCAGCAGCCCAAGGGGCTACGAGCAGTACTTC.

The rearrangement uses TRBV7-3 and TRBJ2-1; D is unclear. From germline, CDR1 is SGHTA and CDR2 FQGTGA. Trimming shortened V by 4 bases and J by 10 bases, and 5 bases separated the two germline ends. This CDR3 contains 10 residues. In DNA form, the CDR3 reads TGTGCCAGCAGCTCACTCGAGCAGTTCTTC. This encodes CASSSLEQFF.

The chain has TRBV25-1 and TRBJ2-2; possible D gene TRBD1, 5 bases. Germline CDR1 reads MGHDK; CDR2 reads SYGVNS. Trimming took 6 bases from V and 2 from J, leaving 13 bases between them. This CDR3 is built from 15 residues. The CDR3 sequence: CASSHDSYNTGELFF. The CDR3 DNA reads as TGTGCCAGCAGCCACGACAGCTATAACACCGGGGAGCTGTTTTTT.

CDR3: CASSYSPRQGGETQYF. The CDR3 nucleotides are TGTGCCAGCAGTTACTCGCCTCGGCAGGGGGGAGAGACCCAGTACTTC. The gene calls are TRBV6-6 and TRBJ2-5; D perhaps matches TRBD1 (7 bases). The CDR3 runs to 16 residues. Germline-derived CDR1 and CDR2 are MNHNY and SVGAGI (reference sequence). V was clipped by 0 bases and J by 4 bases, with 15 bases between them.

The CDR3 DNA is TGTGCCAGCAGCAAAACCACCCTCGGGGGACAAAACACTGAAGCTTTCTTT. This codes for CASSKTTLGGQNTEAFF. V is TRBV7-4 and J is TRBJ1-1, with D possibly TRBD1 on 6 matching bases. Germline V gene data show CDR1 as SGHVT and CDR2 as SQSDAQ. This CDR3 region has 17 residues. V lost 5 bases, J lost 2 bases, and 21 bases lay in between. Complete variable domain (other parts from reference TRBV7-4 and TRBJ1-1): GAGVSQSPRYKVAKRGRDVALRCDSISGHVTLYWYRQTLGQGSEVLTYSQSDAQRDKSGRPSGRFSAERPERSVSTLKIQRTEQGDSAVYLCASSKTTLGGQNTEAFFGQGTRLTVV.

This sequence joins TRBV7-6 and TRBJ2-1; 9 nucleotides align to TRBD2. With 0 bases clipped from V and 5 bases from J, the junction kept 17 bases outside the gene matches. The length of the CDR3 is 20 residues. Germline V lookup: CDR1 SGHVS, CDR2 FNYEAQ. This CDR3 is CASSLALKSRLAGTHNEQFF. DNA for the CDR3: TGTGCCAGCAGCTTAGCCTTAAAGTCCCGGCTAGCGGGAACCCACAATGAGCAGTTCTTC.

The genes are TRBV28 and TRBJ1-1; D gene ambiguous. The CDR3 spans 15 residues. Germline assignment: CDR1 MDHEN and CDR2 SYDVKM. V was trimmed by 1 base and J by 0 bases, leaving 9 bases between them. The CDR3 DNA follows: TGTGCCAGCAGTTTATTTGGCAGGATGAACACTGAAGCTTTCTTT. This codes for CASSLFGRMNTEAFF.

The chain uses TRBV6-1 and TRBJ2-7; either TRBD1 or TRBD2 may supply D (5 bases each). Looked up from germline, CDR1 is MNHNS and CDR2 is SASEGT. Between the trimmed V and J ends, which lost 4 bases and 0 bases, there was a span of 13 bases. This CDR3 spans 15 amino acids. The CDR3 here is CASSVGVGVSYEQYF. CDR3 DNA: TGTGCCAGCAGTGTGGGAGTGGGGGTCTCCTACGAGCAGTACTTC.

V gene TRBV6-5 combines with J gene TRBJ2-7; no clear D gene. Looked up from germline, CDR1 is MNHEY and CDR2 is SVGAGI. Trimming left V 0 bases short and J 5 bases short, with 8 bases between. The CDR3 has 13 amino acids. The CDR3 is CASSYSFDDEQYF. The CDR3 bases are TGTGCCAGCAGTTACTCCTTCGACGACGAGCAGTACTTC.

This clone has a handful of counts. The V gene is TRBV27, the J gene TRBJ1-1; unclear D gene. This CDR3 comprises 15 residues. Germline V CDR1 and CDR2: MNHEY, SMNVEV (reference sequence). V shed 4 bases and J shed 1 base, with 13 bases lying between them. The chain's CDR3 is CASSSPRVGNTEAFF. The CDR3 coding sequence is TGTGCCAGCAGTTCCCCAAGGGTCGGGAACACTGAAGCTTTCTTT.

The chain is built from TRBV29-1 and TRBJ2-5; 8 nucleotides align to TRBD2. The J call may be mistaken, given a closer DNA end match to TRBJ2-7. There are 14 residues in the CDR3. Germline CDR1 and CDR2: SQVTM and ANQGSEA. The chain's CDR3 is CSVEDTSGRYEQYF. DNA of the CDR3: TGCAGCGTTGAAGATACCAGCGGGAGATACGAGCAGTACTTC.

The V and J genes are TRBV6-5 and TRBJ2-1; the match to TRBD1 covers 8 bases. Germline lookup yields CDR1 MNHEY and CDR2 SVGAGI. The CDR3 runs to 15 residues. V was pared by 0 bases and J by 6 bases, with 4 bases of the junction left unmatched. This CDR3 reads CASSYSWDRSNEQFF. Here the CDR3 DNA reads TGTGCCAGCAGTTACTCCTGGGACAGGAGCAATGAGCAGTTCTTC.